One sample yielded the 17 T cell receptor beta chains listed below, sequenced in a study of cytomegalovirus exposure and HLA in healthy donors. Amplification used 60 Vbeta primers and 13 Jbeta primers. This table comes from immunoSEQ multiplex PCR, and its TCRdb copy is limited to in-frame clones, with some not included. The table has more than 80,000 clones, more than 60% seen once. Sequencing was done on a sample of PBMCs. The origin of the receptors is a man between 35 and 55 years old in good health and CMV-seronegative.

A note on this clone: At one end the junction does not follow the germline gene, possibly because of a read error. This chain connects TRBV10-1 to TRBJ1-2, with TRBD1 as a possible D gene (5 bases). CDR3 length: 10 amino acids. CDR1 and CDR2 from the germline V gene are WNHNN and SYGVQD (reference sequence). The CDR3 is CASRGRGTFF. CDR3 DNA: TGCGCCAGCAGGGGGCGCGGGACCTTCTTC.

This clone has only a few counts. This rearrangement joins TRBV2 to TRBJ2-1; the match to TRBD1 covers 9 bases. Germline CDR1 and CDR2: SNHLY and FYNNEI. The CDR3 has 13 amino acids. After removal of 6 bases from V and 10 bases from J, the junction contained 7 bases not matched to a gene. CDR3 DNA: TGTGCCAGCAGCGGACAGGGGTATAGCGAGCAGTTCTTC. Amino acid sequence: CASSGQGYSEQFF.

The chain recombines TRBV6-5 with TRBJ2-1; D is perhaps TRBD2 (7 bases). Germline CDR1 MNHEY, CDR2 SVGAGI. This CDR3 has 14 residues. Trimming took 2 bases from V and 7 from J, leaving 12 bases between them. In nucleotides, the CDR3 is TGTGCCAGCAGTTACGCGGGGGCCATGAATGAGCAGTTCTTC. Translating it yields CASSYAGAMNEQFF.

The V gene is TRBV29-1, the J gene TRBJ2-1, with 11 bases that match TRBD2. V shed 1 base and J 9 bases; nucleotides not matched to a gene: 5. The CDR3 is 14 residues long. Germline CDR1 reads SQVTM; CDR2 reads ANQGSEA. CDR3 in DNA: TGCAGCGTTGAAGTAGCGGGGGGGCCTGGTGAGCAGTTCTTC. Translating it yields CSVEVAGGPGEQFF.

The chain recombines TRBV5-4 with TRBJ2-2, with a weak D call TRBD2 (5 bases). V lost 0 bases and J 4 bases, leaving 10 bases between the germline ends. Germline V lookup: CDR1 SGHNT, CDR2 YYREEE (reference sequence). CDR3 size: 15 residues. As DNA, the CDR3 is TGTGCCAGCAGCTTGGGAATGCGGGTCACCGGGGAGCTGTTTTTT. It codes for CASSLGMRVTGELFF.

The chain recombines TRBV6-5 with TRBJ2-5, with 11 bases that match TRBD2. Trimming took 10 bases from V and 2 from J; bases not matched to a gene: 9. The CDR3 covers 15 residues. Germline CDR1 and CDR2: MNHEY and SVGAGI. CDR3 in amino acids: CATGMVAGGQETQYF. DNA for the CDR3: TGTGCCACCGGGATGGTAGCGGGGGGGCAAGAGACCCAGTACTTC.

This clone was observed a handful of times. The rearrangement uses TRBV19 and TRBJ2-5, with D perhaps matching TRBD1 (5 bases). Deletions cut 3 bases from V and 3 bases from J, with 11 bases between. Germline V gene sequence: CDR1 LNHDA, CDR2 SQIVND (reference sequence). There are 14 residues in the CDR3. This chain's CDR3 is CASSITGRKETQYF. The CDR3 DNA follows: TGTGCCAGTAGTATCACAGGTCGAAAAGAGACCCAGTACTTC.

In this sample, this clone turned up once. The V call is TRBV9, the J call TRBJ1-6, with D hard to call. The CDR3 is made up of 14 amino acids. Germline CDR1 and CDR2: SGDLS and YYNGEE. Trimming removed 1 base from V and 8 bases from J, with 10 bases in between. This CDR3 is CASSVFGVDSPLHF. CDR3 DNA sequence: TGTGCCAGCAGCGTATTCGGTGTCGATTCACCCCTCCACTTT. The variable domain in full, completed from reference TRBV9 and TRBJ1-6, reads DSGVTQTPKHLITATGQRVTLRCSPRSGDLSVYWYQQSLDQGLQFLIQYYNGEERAKGNILERFSAQQFPDLHSELNLSSLELGDSALYFCASSVFGVDSPLHFGNGTRLTVT.

The chain uses TRBV5-1 and TRBJ2-5; 11 bases are a match to TRBD2. Germline V gene sequence: CDR1 SGHRS, CDR2 YFSETQ. This CDR3 is 16 amino acids long. V shed 0 bases and J 5 bases; nucleotides not matched to a gene: 6. This CDR3 reads CASSLVVAGGPETQYF. The CDR3 DNA sequence: TGCGCCAGCAGCTTGGTCGTAGCGGGGGGGCCCGAGACCCAGTACTTC. The variable domain in full, completed from reference TRBV5-1 and TRBJ2-5, reads KAGVTQTPRYLIKTRGQQVTLSCSPISGHRSVSWYQQTPGQGLQFLFEYFSETQRNKGNFPGRFSGRQFSNSRSEMNVSTLELGDSALYLCASSLVVAGGPETQYFGPGTRLLVL.

This chain connects TRBV6-6 to TRBJ1-1, with TRBD1 matching over 7 bases. In germline, CDR1 is MNHNY, CDR2 SVGAGI (reference sequence). Losses at the gene ends were 7 bases for V and 7 bases for J; bases not matched to a gene: 3. CDR3 length: 11 residues. The CDR3 coding sequence is TGTGCCAGCACCTACAGGGGTGAAGCTTTCTTT. Its protein is CASTYRGEAFF.

V is TRBV9 and J is TRBJ1-4; D is uncertain. The CDR3 totals 13 residues. V was cut by 0 bases and J by 5 bases, with 5 bases left in between. Germline loops: CDR1 SGDLS, CDR2 YYNGEE. Written as DNA, the CDR3 is TGTGCCAGCAGCGTAGGTCTGAATGAAAAACTGTTTTTT. Protein sequence: CASSVGLNEKLFF.

The DNA of the CDR3 is TGTGCCAGCAGCAAAAAAGGCGGGGCGGGGCTCATGAACACTGAAGCTTTCTTT. Its protein product is CASSKKGGAGLMNTEAFF. The V call is TRBV21-1, the J call TRBJ1-1. TRBV21-1 has pseudogene status. The CDR3 consists of 18 residues.

The rearrangement uses TRBV6-6 and TRBJ1-1, with TRBD1 identical over 8 bases. This CDR3 is 16 amino acids long. V gave up 2 bases and J gave up 6 bases; unmatched junction bases: 11. Germline V lookup: CDR1 MNHNY, CDR2 SVGAGI (reference sequence). The CDR3 is CASSYLGQGGGSEAFF. CDR3 DNA sequence: TGTGCCAGCAGTTACCTAGGACAGGGCGGTGGGTCTGAAGCTTTCTTT.

This clone was seen a single time. CDR3 nucleotides: TGTGCCAGCTCACCCTACAGGGCTATCGGCTACACCTTC. This sequence encodes CASSPYRAIGYTF. The V and J genes are TRBV18 and TRBJ1-2; tentative D call: TRBD1 (6 bases). Germline CDR1 and CDR2: KGHSH and LQKENI. The CDR3 loop spans 13 amino acids. The V gene lost 3 bases and the J gene lost 8 bases, with 13 bases spanning the gap.

The rearrangement uses TRBV2 and TRBJ2-7; TRBD2 might be the D (6 bases). Germline CDR1 and CDR2: SNHLY and FYNNEI. V lost 6 bases, J lost 4 bases, and 19 bases lay in between. The CDR3 covers 15 residues. CDR3 amino acids: CASRLRLGGPYEQYF. The DNA of the CDR3 is TGTGCCAGCAGACTAAGGCTGGGGGGACCGTACGAGCAGTACTTC.

CDR3 sequence reads: CASSPGQNQPQHF. CDR3 in DNA: TGTGCCAGCTCACCGGGGCAGAATCAGCCCCAGCATTTT. The chain carries TRBV18 and TRBJ1-5; perhaps TRBD1 as D (5 bases). CDR1 and CDR2 from the germline V gene are KGHSH and LQKENI. Trimming pared 3 bases from V and 4 bases from J, leaving 7 bases between. CDR3 length equals 13 residues. The entire variable domain, with the rest obtained from reference TRBV18 and TRBJ1-5, is as follows: NAGVMQNPRHLVRRRGQEARLRCSPMKGHSHVYWYRQLPEEGLKFMVYLQKENIIDESGMPKERFSAEFPKEGPSILRIQQVVRGDSAAYFCASSPGQNQPQHFGDGTRLSIL.

Details on this clone: One junction end does not reproduce the germline sequence, and a read error may be involved. V gene TRBV4-1 combines with J gene TRBJ2-7, with 10 bases aligning to TRBD1. Germline V gene data show CDR1 as MGHRA and CDR2 as YSYEKL. This CDR3 contains 16 residues. The chain's CDR3 is CTSSQVPGQGRDEQYF. CDR3 nucleotide sequence: TGCACCAGCAGCCAGGTGCCGGGACAGGGGAGGGACGAGCAGTACTTC.